The T cell receptor (beta chain) described here comes from a study of graft-versus-host responses after intestinal transplantation. Background on the study: Transplantation in recipients was multivisceral, liver-intestinal, or isolated intestinal. Every transplant recipient was induced with anti-thymocyte globulin, then maintained on tacrolimus and steroids for 2 to 4 years.

As regards this clone: What it binds is not known.

Clones were read by immunoSEQ multiplex PCR, and TCRdb kept only the in-frame ones, dropping some. Of about 90,000 clones in the sample, 91% were seen once. General study results and limits: HvG clone declines early post-transplant were associated with peak circulating GvH levels. The marrow of recipients harbored GvH clones, and ileum or blood showed some of them first.

The clonotype comes from a human donor who received an intestinal transplant. The sequencing used unstimulated CD8+ T cells sorted from spleen or lymph node cells, collected before intestinal transplant.

CDR3 loop: CASSSPGAVEKLFF. The CDR3 bases are TGTGCCAGCAGTTCGCCCGGCGCGGTGGAAAAACTGTTTTTT. The J gene is TRBJ1-4, the V gene TRBV11-2, with D uncertain. This CDR3 has 14 residues. The V end lost 6 bases, the J end lost 8 bases, and 16 bases lay between the germline ends. CDR1 SGHAT and CDR2 FQNNGV come from the germline V gene.